One sample yielded the 3 T cell receptor beta chains listed below, sequenced in a study of T cells after yellow fever vaccination (dated by TCRdb to about 2019). The sample's treatment or condition label, in plain terms: live attenuated yellow fever vaccine strain. The method was 5' RACE. TCRdb shows the sequencer as Illumina NovaSeq 6000. TCRdb reran the public reads through fastp at Q25 and MiXCR, keeping productive beta chains. Identical CDR3 protein sequences are pooled into one entry, listed with their most common genes and DNA. The sample table records hundreds of thousands of distinct CDR3 sequences; around 4% of these occur just once. Around 20% of the sample is taken by the ten largest. Sequencing used PBMCs, obtained on the day of the yellow fever booster vaccination. These TCRs come from a man younger than 35 who received the YFV17D yellow fever vaccine.

This clonotype came up many times. V usage is TRBV9 and J usage is TRBJ1-3, with D tentatively TRBD1 (5 bases). The CDR3 runs 16 residues. V gave up 4 bases and J gave up 0 bases, with 14 bases separating them. The germline CDR1 and CDR2 sequences are SGDLS and YYNGEE. In DNA form, the CDR3 reads TGTGCCAGCAGCCCTTGGGACGGGGACTCTGGAAACACCATATATTTT. It encodes CASSPWDGDSGNTIYF.

The V call is TRBV24-1, the J call TRBJ1-5; the D is unclear. The length of the CDR3 is 14 residues. Between the trimmed V and J ends, which lost 3 bases and 3 bases, there was a span of 8 bases. From germline, CDR1 is KGHDR and CDR2 SFDVKD. The CDR3 protein is CATSDVSVNQPQHF. DNA for the CDR3: TGTGCCACCAGTGATGTGTCAGTCAATCAGCCCCAGCATTTT.

This clonotype occurred many times. The chain joins TRBV6-5 to TRBJ2-7; 8 bases agree with TRBD1. Trimming at V came to 2 bases and at J to 5 bases, leaving 8 bases not matched to a gene. Germline V gives CDR1 MNHEY, CDR2 SVGAGI. The CDR3 covers 15 residues. CDR3 sequence (DNA): TGTGCCAGCAGTTACCGGGGGCAGGGGGCCGACGAGCAGTACTTC. It codes for CASSYRGQGADEQYF.